This T cell receptor (beta chain) was observed in a study of control samples from healthy donors and cancer patients. Data came from immunoSEQ multiplex PCR; TCRdb stores just in-frame clones and leaves some out. The sample consists of some 130,000 clones, around 88% of them appearing once. V was clipped by 4 bases and J by 7 bases, with 15 bases between them. Germline CDR1 and CDR2: KGHDR and SFDVKD. CDR3 size: 14 residues. The chain recombines TRBV24-1 with TRBJ1-2; D unresolved. The sequencing sample was made of blood. The receptor was isolated from a middle-aged man in good health. CDR3 sequence: CATSDPAGERGYTF. The DNA of the CDR3 is TGTGCCACCAGTGACCCGGCGGGCGAACGTGGCTACACCTTC.